One sample yielded the 9 T cell receptor beta chains listed below, sequenced in a study of T cells in Graves' hyperthyroidism and ophthalmopathy. Amplified TCR beta CDR3 regions came from RNA transcripts. Carried out on the TCR CDR3, a first-round RT-PCR used the HTBI primer set. Via MiXCR, TCRdb re-called the multiplex PCR reads, giving one row per CDR3 protein. The sample carries nearly 600,000 distinct CDR3 sequences, 14% recorded once. The source material was blood. These receptors all stem from a woman aged 18-29 years with Graves' ophthalmopathy.

This clonotype has at least ten counts. The genes are TRBV7-6 and TRBJ2-6; D may be TRBD1 (5 bases). Trimming shortened V by 2 bases and J by 5 bases, and 7 bases separated the two germline ends. CDR1 SGHVS and CDR2 FNYEAQ come from the germline V gene. This CDR3 has 14 residues. Written as DNA, the CDR3 is TGTGCCAGCAGCTTACAGGGCTGGGCCAACGTCCTGACTTTC. This gives the protein CASSLQGWANVLTF.

This clonotype was seen at least ten times. The chain is built from TRBV20-1 and TRBJ2-7; unclear D gene. The germline gives CDR1 DFQATT, CDR2 SNEGSKA (reference sequence). This CDR3 spans 13 amino acids. Trimming took off 0 bases at V and 0 bases at J, with 6 bases between the two ends. The chain's CDR3 is CSARDWSSYEQYF. The DNA of the CDR3 is TGCAGTGCTAGAGACTGGAGCTCCTACGAGCAGTACTTC.

This clonotype was recorded at least ten times. The genes are TRBV3-1 and TRBJ1-5, with TRBD1 matching 9 bases. The germline V gene encodes CDR1 LGHDT and CDR2 YNNKEL (reference sequence). The CDR3 consists of 18 residues. The junction had 11 bases not matched to a gene; V was cut back by 0 bases and J by 5 bases. CDR3 protein: CASSQDNRGRLVHQPQHF. The CDR3 DNA reads as TGTGCCAGCAGCCAAGACAACAGGGGGCGCCTGGTACATCAGCCCCAGCATTTT.

This clonotype was seen repeatedly, ten times or more. The rearrangement links TRBV3-1 to TRBJ1-2; D gene uncertain. The germline V and J ends were trimmed by 1 base and 5 bases, with 8 bases remaining between them. CDR1 and CDR2 (germline): LGHDT, YNNKEL (reference sequence). CDR3 length: 13 residues. This CDR3 is CASSQADLYGYTF. DNA for the CDR3: TGTGCCAGCAGCCAAGCGGACCTATATGGCTACACCTTC.

At least ten counts were recorded for this clonotype. The chain combines TRBV12-3 or TRBV12-4 with TRBJ2-1, with D perhaps being TRBD1 or TRBD2 (7 bases each). The germline V and J ends were trimmed by 1 base and 4 bases, with 11 bases remaining between them. There are 15 residues in the CDR3. The CDR3 nucleotides are TGTGCCAGCAGTTTAGTCCAGGGGGGGTACAATGAGCAGTTCTTC. Its protein product is CASSLVQGGYNEQFF.

The table lists this clonotype with many counts. The J gene is TRBJ1-2, the V gene TRBV9; 7 bases match TRBD1. V lost 0 bases and J lost 3; bases outside the gene matches: 5. This CDR3 comprises 15 residues. The germline V gene encodes CDR1 SGDLS and CDR2 YYNGEE. The CDR3 here is CASSVASGQDYGYTF. CDR3 sequence (DNA): TGTGCCAGCAGCGTAGCTTCCGGACAGGACTATGGCTACACCTTC.

There are many counts of this clonotype. V and J are TRBV18 and TRBJ2-2; D gene uncertain. V lost 3 bases and J 0 bases, leaving 8 bases between the germline ends. The CDR3 runs 15 residues. Germline loops: CDR1 KGHSH, CDR2 LQKENI. The CDR3 reads CASSPDSSNTGELFF. The CDR3 coding sequence is TGTGCCAGCTCACCCGACTCCTCGAACACCGGGGAGCTGTTTTTT.

This clonotype has a count of ten or more. The rearrangement links TRBV5-6 to TRBJ1-6; 7 bases agree with TRBD1. CDR1 is SGHDT, CDR2 YYEEEE, per germline. CDR3 length: 15 amino acids. The junction had 5 bases not matched to a gene; V was cut back by 4 bases and J by 4 bases. CDR3: CASSQPGQYNSPLHF. CDR3 DNA sequence: TGTGCCAGCAGCCAGCCGGGACAGTATAATTCACCCCTCCACTTT.

This clonotype came up a few times. This rearrangement joins TRBV7-2 to TRBJ1-4; a possible D gene is TRBD1 (6 bases). The CDR3 length is 13 residues. Germline CDR1 SGHTA, CDR2 FQGNSA. Trimming shortened V by 5 bases and J by 8 bases, and 12 bases separated the two germline ends. CDR3 sequence (DNA): TGTGCCAGCAGCCGACAGGAATGGGAAAAACTGTTTTTT. Amino acid sequence: CASSRQEWEKLFF.